The following is a T cell receptor (beta chain) sequence with its context. These data are taken from a study of blood T cell repertoires in COVID-19. This table comes from immunoSEQ multiplex PCR, and its TCRdb copy is limited to in-frame clones, with some not included. The sample contains about 120,000 clones, roughly 85% of which appear only once. This CDR3 has 15 amino acids. J gave up 1 base and V 2 bases, and 4 bases lay outside the gene matches. The germline CDR1 and CDR2 sequences are LGHDT and YNNKEL (reference sequence). Sequenced material: peripheral blood. The chain carries TRBV3-1 (or the pseudogene TRBV3-2) and TRBJ1-1, with 7 nucleotides matching TRBD1. The receptor's source is a man aged 40-50 years with acute or convalescent COVID-19. CDR3 sequence (DNA): TGTGCCAGCAGCCAATCCGACAGGGCGAACACTGAAGCTTTCTTT. This sequence encodes CASSQSDRANTEAFF.